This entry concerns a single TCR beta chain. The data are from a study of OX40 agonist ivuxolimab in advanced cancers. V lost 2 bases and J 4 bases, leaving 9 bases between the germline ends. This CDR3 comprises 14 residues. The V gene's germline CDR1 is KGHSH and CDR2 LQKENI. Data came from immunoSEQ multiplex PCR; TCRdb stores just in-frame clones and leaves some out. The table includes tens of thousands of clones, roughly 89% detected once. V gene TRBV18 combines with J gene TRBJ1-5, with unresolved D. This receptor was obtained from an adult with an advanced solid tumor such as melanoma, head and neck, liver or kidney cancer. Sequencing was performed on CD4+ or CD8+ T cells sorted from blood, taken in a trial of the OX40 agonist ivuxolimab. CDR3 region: CASSPSRGNQPQHF. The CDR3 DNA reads TGTGCCAGCTCACCAAGTCGAGGGAATCAGCCCCAGCATTTT.